Given below is one T cell receptor (beta chain) in context. Its target is not known. CDR3 size: 13 residues. Trimming pared 5 bases from V and 4 bases from J, leaving 11 bases between. Germline assignment: CDR1 SNHLY and CDR2 FYNNEI. Measured with immunoSEQ multiplex PCR; TCRdb has only the in-frame clones, and not every one. The sample shows some 41,000 clones, 80% to 90% of them seen only once. This entry belongs to a study of OX40 agonist ivuxolimab in advanced cancers. In the study overall: Earlier anti-PD-1, anti-PD-L1 or anti-CTLA-4 therapy was permitted; over 35% had received some. Partial responses were achieved by three patients, one with hepatocellular carcinoma and two with cutaneous melanoma. General study results and limits: CD4+ and CD8+ T cells in blood underwent clonal expansion by week 6 at 0.1 to 3.0 mg/kg. Expanded peripheral T-cell antigen specificity went undetermined.

This chain uses TRBV2 with TRBJ2-5; D is unresolved. This TCR was sampled from an adult with an advanced solid tumor such as melanoma, head and neck, liver or kidney cancer. The sample in question was CD4+ or CD8+ T cells sorted from blood, obtained in a trial of the OX40 agonist ivuxolimab. In nucleotides, the CDR3 is TGTGCCAGCAGTATACAGACCCCAGAGACCCAGTACTTC. Residues: CASSIQTPETQYF.